A single sample gave rise to the 24 T cell receptor beta chains below, sequenced in a study of T cell changes during pregnancy in multiple sclerosis. Sequenced by immunoSEQ multiplex PCR; TCRdb stores in-frame clones only, minus some. The table includes approximately 40,000 clones, about 92% detected once. The sequences come from CD8+ T cells from peripheral blood mononuclear cells, collected in the third trimester of pregnancy. These receptors all stem from a female donor with multiple sclerosis, enrolled in a pregnancy study.

CDR3 sequence: CASSQGSVEQYF. CDR3 bases: TGTGCCAGCAGCCAAGGGTCGGTGGAGCAGTACTTC. The chain carries TRBV14 and TRBJ2-7; no definite D call. There are 12 residues in the CDR3. Germline-derived CDR1 and CDR2 are SGHDN and FVKESK. V shed 1 base and J shed 7 bases, with 8 bases lying between them. Variable domain in full (rest from reference TRBV14 and TRBJ2-7): EAGVTQFPSHSVIEKGQTVTLRCDPISGHDNLYWYRRVMGKEIKFLLHFVKESKQDESGMPNNRFLAERTGGTYSTLKVQPAELEDSGVYFCASSQGSVEQYFGPGTRLTVT.

The V gene is TRBV2, the J gene TRBJ1-1; D might be TRBD1 (6 bases). Germline CDR1 SNHLY, CDR2 FYNNEI. The CDR3 runs to 13 residues. V shed 3 bases and J shed 1 base, with 6 bases lying between them. CDR3 region: CASSETGNTEAFF. DNA of the CDR3: TGTGCCAGCAGTGAGACAGGGAACACTGAAGCTTTCTTT. Using reference TRBV2 and TRBJ1-1 for the parts outside the CDR3, the full variable domain is EPEVTQTPSHQVTQMGQEVILRCVPISNHLYFYWYRQILGQKVEFLVSFYNNEISEKSEIFDDQFSVERPDGSNFTLKIRSTKLEDSAMYFCASSETGNTEAFFGQGTRLTVV.

J is TRBJ2-5 and V is TRBV5-4; 10 nucleotides line up with TRBD1. The CDR3 covers 15 residues. V lost 3 bases, J lost 4 bases, and 6 bases stayed unmatched. CDR1 is SGHNT and CDR2 is YYREEE in the germline V gene (reference sequence). This CDR3 is CASSSGTGVRETQYF. CDR3 nucleotide sequence: TGTGCCAGCAGCTCCGGGACAGGGGTGCGAGAGACCCAGTACTTC. The complete variable domain, with remaining parts taken from reference TRBV5-4 and TRBJ2-5, reads ETGVTQSPTHLIKTRGQQVTLRCSSQSGHNTVSWYQQALGQGPQFIFQYYREEENGRGNFPPRFSGLQFPNYSSELNVNALELDDSALYLCASSSGTGVRETQYFGPGTRLLVL.

V and J are TRBV11-2 and TRBJ2-2; 13 nucleotides line up with TRBD2. Germline lookup yields CDR1 SGHAT and CDR2 FQNNGV. The CDR3 is 18 amino acids. V lost 5 bases and J lost 7; bases outside the gene matches: 13. The CDR3 DNA reads TGTGCCAGCAGCGCCTGGACTAGCGGGGGTACCCCTGGCGGGGAGCTGTTTTTT. Translating gives CASSAWTSGGTPGGELFF. Supplemented by reference TRBV11-2 and TRBJ2-2, the full variable domain reads EAGVAQSPRYKIIEKRQSVAFWCNPISGHATLYWYQQILGQGPKLLIQFQNNGVVDDSQLPKDRFSAERLKGVDSTLKIQPAKLEDSAVYLCASSAWTSGGTPGGELFFGEGSRLTVL.

The V and J genes are TRBV7-3 and TRBJ2-3; possibly TRBD2 for D (6 bases). Between the trimmed V and J ends, which lost 5 bases and 5 bases, there was a span of 14 bases. Germline CDR1 and CDR2: SGHTA and FQGTGA. This CDR3 comprises 14 residues. The CDR3 sequence: CASSPEAGGDTQYF. Written as DNA, the CDR3 is TGTGCCAGCAGCCCTGAAGCGGGCGGAGATACGCAGTATTTT.

The rearrangement links TRBV5-8 to TRBJ1-6; D is unclear. The CDR3 contains 17 residues. V lost 0 bases to trimming and J lost 8 bases, with 18 bases between them. Germline CDR1 SGHTS, CDR2 YDEGEE. The CDR3 DNA reads as TGTGCCAGCAGCTTGGCCGGGTGTTGCGATCGGGATTCACCCCTCCACTTT. The encoded protein is CASSLAGCCDRDSPLHF.

The chain combines TRBV27 with TRBJ2-5; TRBD2 agrees at 8 bases. The CDR3 extends over 14 amino acids. Per germline, CDR1 MNHEY and CDR2 SMNVEV (reference sequence). V was clipped by 5 bases and J by 6 bases; unmatched bases: 8. CDR3 nucleotides: TGTGCCAGCAGTCTTAGCGGGGTGGATAAGACCCAGTACTTC. This encodes CASSLSGVDKTQYF.

The chain joins TRBV19 to TRBJ1-2, with 8 bases fitting TRBD1. Germline V gene sequence: CDR1 LNHDA, CDR2 SQIVND (reference sequence). There are 13 residues in the CDR3. With V trimmed by 5 bases and J by 4 bases, 3 bases remained unmatched. CDR3 residues: CASSDRGGYGYTF. The DNA for the CDR3 is TGTGCCAGTAGTGACAGGGGTGGCTATGGCTACACCTTC.

J is TRBJ2-5 and V is TRBV7-6, with 8 positions matching TRBD2. The CDR3 sequence is 13 residues long. In germline, CDR1 is SGHVS, CDR2 FNYEAQ. Trimming removed 5 bases from V and 5 bases from J; junction bases left unmatched: 4. CDR3 nucleotide sequence: TGTGCCAGCAGCCTATCGGGGGGGGAGACCCAGTACTTC. Translated: CASSLSGGETQYF.

This sequence joins TRBV6-5 and TRBJ2-5; the match to TRBD2 covers 9 bases. The CDR3 is 16 residues long. CDR1 is MNHEY and CDR2 is SVGAGI in the germline V gene. V trimming: 2 bases; J trimming: 1 base; junction bases outside the gene matches: 5. This chain's CDR3 is CASSYGLAGSQETQYF. The CDR3 DNA reads TGTGCCAGCAGTTACGGGCTAGCGGGGAGCCAAGAGACCCAGTACTTC.

V and J are TRBV6-1 and TRBJ2-7, with D maybe TRBD1 (5 bases). The CDR3 extends over 13 amino acids. Germline V gene sequence: CDR1 MNHNS, CDR2 SASEGT. Trimming shortened V by 4 bases and J by 2 bases, and 9 bases separated the two germline ends. CDR3 DNA: TGTGCCAGCAGTGCAGGGCTTCCCTACGAGCAGTACTTC. This sequence encodes CASSAGLPYEQYF.

The CDR3 loop is CASSVEFGSSYEQYF. The DNA of the CDR3 is TGTGCCAGCAGCGTAGAGTTTGGGAGCTCCTACGAGCAGTACTTC. This sequence joins TRBV9 and TRBJ2-7, with TRBD2 as a possible D gene (5 bases). CDR3 size: 15 residues. V lost 0 bases and J lost 0, with 10 bases in between. Germline CDR1 SGDLS, CDR2 YYNGEE.

The chain carries TRBV15 and TRBJ2-4; tentatively, D is TRBD2 (5 bases). V was clipped by 4 bases and J by 0 bases, with 10 bases between them. Per germline, CDR1 LNHNV and CDR2 YYDKDF (reference sequence). The CDR3 spans 15 residues. Written as DNA, the CDR3 is TGTGCCACCAGCAAAACTAGAATAGCCAAAAACATTCAGTACTTC. Translated: CATSKTRIAKNIQYF.

This chain connects TRBV11-1 to TRBJ2-3; 8 nucleotides match TRBD2. J lost 4 bases, V lost 6 bases, and 12 bases had no gene match. The CDR3 has 16 residues. Per the germline V gene, CDR1 is SGHAT and CDR2 is FQDESV (reference sequence). In DNA form, the CDR3 reads TGTGCCAGCAGTCAATTATCGGGGGGGCCATCAGATACGCAGTATTTT. The encoded protein is CASSQLSGGPSDTQYF.

The V and J genes are TRBV2 and TRBJ1-2; 7 bases agree with TRBD1. This CDR3 contains 13 residues. Unmatched junction bases numbered 10, after V lost 7 bases and J lost 8 bases. The germline CDR1 and CDR2 sequences are SNHLY and FYNNEI. CDR3 loop: CASIPWAGGGYTF. The CDR3 DNA follows: TGTGCCAGCATCCCGTGGGCAGGGGGGGGCTACACCTTC.

This rearrangement joins TRBV4-2 to TRBJ2-6; D is undetermined. CDR1 LGHNA and CDR2 YNFKEQ come from the germline V gene. With 0 bases removed from V and 0 bases from J, the gap between germline ends came to 6 bases. The CDR3 loop spans 16 amino acids. CDR3 loop: CASSQDLSSGANVLTF. CDR3 bases: TGTGCCAGCAGCCAAGATCTAAGCTCTGGGGCCAACGTCCTGACTTTC.

This rearrangement joins TRBV10-2 to TRBJ1-5; no firm D call. Trimming removed 3 bases at V and 9 bases at J, with 12 bases between. This CDR3 region has 13 residues. Germline values: CDR1 WSHSY, CDR2 SAAADI. This chain's CDR3 is CASSETGVMPQHF. The DNA for the CDR3 is TGCGCCAGCAGTGAAACCGGGGTAATGCCCCAGCATTTT.

The gene calls are TRBV9 and TRBJ2-1; possibly TRBD2 for D (7 bases). The CDR3 is 16 amino acids. Germline assignment: CDR1 SGDLS and CDR2 YYNGEE. V was shortened by 3 bases and J by 7 bases, with 20 bases between the two germline ends. The CDR3 DNA reads TGTGCCAGCAGCGGGAGGGGGGGGGCGGTGATAAATGAGCAGTTCTTC. Translation: CASSGRGGAVINEQFF.

The J gene is TRBJ2-3, the V gene TRBV7-3; 11 nucleotides agree with TRBD2. CDR1 and CDR2 from the germline V gene are SGHTA and FQGTGA. V shed 1 base, J shed 2 bases, and the junction held 11 bases outside the gene matches. CDR3 length: 19 amino acids. The CDR3 nucleotides are TGTGCCAGCAGCTTAAGGGGACTGACTAGCGGGGTGCCCACAGATACGCAGTATTTT. Encoded protein: CASSLRGLTSGVPTDTQYF. Drawing the rest from reference TRBV7-3 and TRBJ2-3, the complete variable domain is GAGVSQTPSNKVTEKGKYVELRCDPISGHTALYWYRQSLGQGPEFLIYFQGTGAADDSGLPNDRFFAVRPEGSVSTLKIQRTERGDSAVYLCASSLRGLTSGVPTDTQYFGPGTRLTVL.

A note on this clone: At the DNA level, this CDR3 is encoded by other sequences in the same sample as well. The genes are TRBV6-5 and TRBJ1-1; D may be TRBD1 (6 bases). The ends were cut back, 0 bases at V and 4 bases at J, with 12 bases in the middle. Germline V CDR1 and CDR2: MNHEY, SVGAGI. This CDR3 is built from 15 residues. This CDR3 is CASSYSRGGGTEAFF. In nucleotides, the CDR3 is TGTGCCAGCAGTTACTCGAGGGGAGGGGGCACTGAAGCTTTCTTT.

The V call is TRBV7-9, the J call TRBJ2-7; TRBD1 agrees at 10 bases. The V and J ends lost 4 bases and 6 bases, in that order; junction bases with no gene match: 6. The CDR3 is made up of 14 amino acids. Germline V gives CDR1 SEHNR, CDR2 FQNEAQ (reference sequence). In nucleotides, the CDR3 is TGTGCCAGCAGCTCGGGGACAGGGGACCCCGAGCAGTACTTC. Its protein is CASSSGTGDPEQYF.

The chain couples TRBV9 to TRBJ2-5, with 7 bases identical to TRBD1. Looked up from germline, CDR1 is SGDLS and CDR2 is YYNGEE. The CDR3 runs 16 residues. J gave up 4 bases and V 0 bases, and 9 bases lay outside the gene matches. The CDR3 bases are TGTGCCAGCAGCGTAGGTGGGGACAGCCTGACAGAGACCCAGTACTTC. This codes for CASSVGGDSLTETQYF.

The chain combines TRBV15 with TRBJ1-2; weak D call: TRBD1 (5 bases). This CDR3 comprises 14 residues. V dropped 6 bases and J dropped 5 bases, with 16 bases sitting between them. Looked up from germline, CDR1 is LNHNV and CDR2 is YYDKDF (reference sequence). The CDR3 DNA reads as TGTGCCACCAGTAACCCCCGGGGGGGATATGGCTACACCTTC. This sequence encodes CATSNPRGGYGYTF.

The chain uses TRBV5-1 and TRBJ2-7, with 9 bases aligning to TRBD1. Trimming at V came to 7 bases and at J to 3 bases, leaving 5 bases not matched to a gene. This CDR3 has 13 amino acids. Germline-derived CDR1 and CDR2 are SGHRS and YFSETQ. The CDR3 protein is CASRGTGNYEQYF. CDR3 DNA: TGCGCCAGCCGGGGGACAGGGAACTACGAGCAGTACTTC.